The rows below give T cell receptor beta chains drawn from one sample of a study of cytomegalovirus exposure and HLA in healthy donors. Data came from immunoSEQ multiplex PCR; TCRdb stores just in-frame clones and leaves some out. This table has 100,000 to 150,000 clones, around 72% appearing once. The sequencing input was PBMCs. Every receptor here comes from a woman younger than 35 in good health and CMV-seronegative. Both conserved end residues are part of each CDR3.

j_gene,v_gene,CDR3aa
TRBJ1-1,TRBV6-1,CASSEGRATEAFF
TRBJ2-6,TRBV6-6,CASHSGANVLTF
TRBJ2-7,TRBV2,CASTSLAAYEQYF
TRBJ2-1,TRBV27,CASSLRTTRGNEQFF
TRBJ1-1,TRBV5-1,CASSLEGTGSNTEAFF
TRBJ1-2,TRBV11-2,CASSPDRGLSGYTF
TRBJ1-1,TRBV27,CASSLFGTGRSDTEAFF
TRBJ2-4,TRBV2,CATRGGANIQYF
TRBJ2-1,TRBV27,CASSFAVSSYNEQFF
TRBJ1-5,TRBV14,CAARTGSWNQPQHF
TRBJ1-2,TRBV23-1,CASSQSKGAQGYTF
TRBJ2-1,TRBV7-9,CASSLGQGNEQFF
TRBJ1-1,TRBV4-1,CASSQAPPTGRTEAFF
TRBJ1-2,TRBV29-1,CSGKVRDRELLFYGYTF
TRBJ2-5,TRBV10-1,CASSDRVGETQYF
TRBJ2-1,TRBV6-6,CASSYLTGGSYNEQFF
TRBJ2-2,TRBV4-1,CASSQEWVAAGGPGGELFF
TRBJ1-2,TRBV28,CASSWTRANYGYTF
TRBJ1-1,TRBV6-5,CASSPVMNTEAFF
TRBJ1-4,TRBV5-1,CASSLIAGEKLFF
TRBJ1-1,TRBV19,CASSISGTGSTEAFF
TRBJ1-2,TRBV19,CASSISTFKGGYGYTF
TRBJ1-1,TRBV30,CAWSGQGDTEAFF
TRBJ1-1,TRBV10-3,CAISEYPLQGAFF
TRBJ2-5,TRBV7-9,CASSLGSRAGETQYF
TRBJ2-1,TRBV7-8,CVSSITPDRGSYNEQFF
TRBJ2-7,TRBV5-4,CASSLGPGEYEQYF
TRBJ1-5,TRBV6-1,CASSEGSGTGAQPQHF
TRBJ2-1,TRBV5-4,CASSSGSWEQFF
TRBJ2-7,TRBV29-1,CSVEGQSYEQYF
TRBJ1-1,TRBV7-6,CASSHNRRGGETEAFF
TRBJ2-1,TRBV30,CAWSTLRNEQFF
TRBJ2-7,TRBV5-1,CASSLPSSLYEQYF
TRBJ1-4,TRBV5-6,CASSFGLNNEKLFF
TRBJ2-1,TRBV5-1,CASNSGRSSYNEQFF
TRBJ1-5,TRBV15,CATSRGTAQNQPQHF
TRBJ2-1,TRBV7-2,CASSLEAGGSYNEQFF
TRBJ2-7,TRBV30,CAWSVGTSFEQYF
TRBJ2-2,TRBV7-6,CASSSISGRWAGELFF
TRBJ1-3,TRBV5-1,CASRDVGGSGNTIYF
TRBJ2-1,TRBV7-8,CASSSDSWIYNEQFF
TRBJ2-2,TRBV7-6,CASSLKRETGELFF
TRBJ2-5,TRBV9,CASSALGSQETQYF
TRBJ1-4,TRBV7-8,CASSYRATNEKLFF
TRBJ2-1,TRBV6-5,CASSPTEFVDNEQFF
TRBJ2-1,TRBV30,CAWTRLAGFYNEQFF
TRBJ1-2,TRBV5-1,CASSLTGNGYGYTF
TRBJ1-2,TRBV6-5,CASSPSTGSGGYTF
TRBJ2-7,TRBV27,CASSLGQGAYEQYF
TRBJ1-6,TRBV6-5,CASMRTGVSPLHF